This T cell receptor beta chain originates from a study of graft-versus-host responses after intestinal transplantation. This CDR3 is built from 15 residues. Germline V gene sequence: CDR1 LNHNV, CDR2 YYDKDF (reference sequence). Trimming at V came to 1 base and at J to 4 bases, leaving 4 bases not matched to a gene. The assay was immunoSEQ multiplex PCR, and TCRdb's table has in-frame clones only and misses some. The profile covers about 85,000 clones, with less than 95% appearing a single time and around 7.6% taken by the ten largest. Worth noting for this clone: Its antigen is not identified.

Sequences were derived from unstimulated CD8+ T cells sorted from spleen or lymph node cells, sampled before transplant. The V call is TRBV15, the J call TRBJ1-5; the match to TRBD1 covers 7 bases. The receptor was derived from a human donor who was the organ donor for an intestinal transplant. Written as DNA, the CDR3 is TGTGCCACCAGCAGAGGACAGGGTGTGAATCAGCCCCAGCATTTT. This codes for CATSRGQGVNQPQHF.